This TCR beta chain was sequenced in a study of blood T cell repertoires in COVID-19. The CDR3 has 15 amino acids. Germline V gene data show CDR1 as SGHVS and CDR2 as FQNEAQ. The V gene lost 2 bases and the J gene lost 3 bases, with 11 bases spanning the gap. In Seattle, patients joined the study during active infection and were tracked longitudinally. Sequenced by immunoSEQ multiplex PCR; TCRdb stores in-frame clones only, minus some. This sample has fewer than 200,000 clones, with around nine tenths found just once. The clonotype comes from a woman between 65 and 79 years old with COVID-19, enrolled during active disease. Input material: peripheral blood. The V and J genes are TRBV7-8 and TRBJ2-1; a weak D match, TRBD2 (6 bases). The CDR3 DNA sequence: TGTGCCAGCAGCTTATCCGGGAGTTTCTACAATGAGCAGTTCTTC. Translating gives CASSLSGSFYNEQFF.